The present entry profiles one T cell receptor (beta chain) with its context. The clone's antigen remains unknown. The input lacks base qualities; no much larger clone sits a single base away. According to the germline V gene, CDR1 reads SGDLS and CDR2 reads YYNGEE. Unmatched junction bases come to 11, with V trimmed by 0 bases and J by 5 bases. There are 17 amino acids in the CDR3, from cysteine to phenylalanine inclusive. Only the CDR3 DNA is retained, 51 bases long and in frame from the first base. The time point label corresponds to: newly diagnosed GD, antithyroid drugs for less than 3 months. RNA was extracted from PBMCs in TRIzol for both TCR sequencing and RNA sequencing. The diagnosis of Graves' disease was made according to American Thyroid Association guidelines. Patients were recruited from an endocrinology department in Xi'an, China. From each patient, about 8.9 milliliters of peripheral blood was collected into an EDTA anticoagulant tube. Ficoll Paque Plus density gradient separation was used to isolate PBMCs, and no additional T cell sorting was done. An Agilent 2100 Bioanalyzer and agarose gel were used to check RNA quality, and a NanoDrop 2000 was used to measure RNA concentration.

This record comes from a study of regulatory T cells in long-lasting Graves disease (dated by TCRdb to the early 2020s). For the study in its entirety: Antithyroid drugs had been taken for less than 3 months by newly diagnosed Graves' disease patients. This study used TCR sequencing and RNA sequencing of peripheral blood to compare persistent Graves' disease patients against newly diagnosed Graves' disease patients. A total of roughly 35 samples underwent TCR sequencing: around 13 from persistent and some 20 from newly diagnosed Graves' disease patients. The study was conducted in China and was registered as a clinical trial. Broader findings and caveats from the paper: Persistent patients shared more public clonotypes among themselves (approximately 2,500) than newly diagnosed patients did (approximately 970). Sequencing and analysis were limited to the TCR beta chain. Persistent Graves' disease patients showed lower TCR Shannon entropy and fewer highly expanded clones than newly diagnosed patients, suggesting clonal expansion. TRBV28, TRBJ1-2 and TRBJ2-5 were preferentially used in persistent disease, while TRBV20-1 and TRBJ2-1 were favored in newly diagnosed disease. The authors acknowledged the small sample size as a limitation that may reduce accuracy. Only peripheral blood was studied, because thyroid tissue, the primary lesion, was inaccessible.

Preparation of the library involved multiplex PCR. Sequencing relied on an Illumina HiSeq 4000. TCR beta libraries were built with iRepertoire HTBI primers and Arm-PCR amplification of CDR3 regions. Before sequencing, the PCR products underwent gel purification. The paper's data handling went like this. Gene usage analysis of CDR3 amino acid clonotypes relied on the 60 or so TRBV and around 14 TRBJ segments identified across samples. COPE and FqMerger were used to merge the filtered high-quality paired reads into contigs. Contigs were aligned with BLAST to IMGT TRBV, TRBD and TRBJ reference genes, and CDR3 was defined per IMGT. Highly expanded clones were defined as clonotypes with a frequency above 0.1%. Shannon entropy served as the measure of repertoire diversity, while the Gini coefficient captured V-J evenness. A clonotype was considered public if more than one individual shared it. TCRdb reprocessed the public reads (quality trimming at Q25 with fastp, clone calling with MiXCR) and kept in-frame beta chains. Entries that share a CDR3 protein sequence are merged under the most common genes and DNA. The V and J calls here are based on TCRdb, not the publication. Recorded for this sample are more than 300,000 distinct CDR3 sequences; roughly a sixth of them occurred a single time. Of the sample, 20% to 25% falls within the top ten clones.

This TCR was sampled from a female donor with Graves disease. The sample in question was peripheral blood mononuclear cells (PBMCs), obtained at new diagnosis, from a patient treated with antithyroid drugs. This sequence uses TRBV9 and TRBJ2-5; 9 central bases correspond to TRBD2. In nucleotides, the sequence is TGTGCCAGCAGCGTAGGTGACCGGGCGGGAGGGCATGAGACCCAGTACTTC. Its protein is CASSVGDRAGGHETQYF.